This T cell receptor (beta chain) was sequenced during a study of identifying expanded T cells in peripheral blood. Study-wide results and caveats: Approximately 1.1 clones differed between technical replicates, versus approximately 16 and 19 over time. Across healthy donors, higher total template counts meant significantly greater approximately 2-week count variance.

Healthy donors had no documented immune events, such as infections, while sampled. TCRdb keeps only in-frame clones here, not all; method: immunoSEQ multiplex PCR. In the table there are around 57,000 clones, around 87% of which are singletons. To note about this clone: Its antigen remains unknown.

The receptor comes from a person aged 18-70 years in good health. The sample consisted of blood.

The CDR3 loop is CATRQGSSYEQYF. The CDR3 DNA reads TGTGCTACCCGACAGGGAAGCTCCTACGAGCAGTACTTC. The chain recombines TRBV10-3 with TRBJ2-7; TRBD1 matches at 7 bases. The CDR3 contains 13 residues. Germline-derived CDR1 and CDR2 are ENHRY and SYGVKD.